These 9 T cell receptor beta chains were all obtained from the same sample, sequenced in a study of human T cells and chemical hapten exposure. Time point defined: patch test 2, 6 weeks after DPC sensitization. Treatment noted: therapeutic diphenylcyclopropenone sensitization with weekly scalp DPC. TCRdb reprocessed the RACE reads via MiXCR and lists one record per CDR3 protein. The sample contains some 350,000 distinct CDR3 sequences, 6% to 7% of which appear only once. This material consisted of whole blood, taken in connection with sensitization to the hapten diphenylcyclopropenone (DPC). All receptors derive from a woman aged 18-35 years with alopecia areata. Some clones in this sample may be carry-over from other donors' samples.

This clonotype has at least ten counts. This rearrangement joins TRBV6-4 to TRBJ1-2, with unresolved D. This CDR3 is 15 amino acids long. V gave up 3 bases and J gave up 2 bases, with 13 bases separating them. Looked up from germline, CDR1 is MRHNA and CDR2 is SNTAGT. The CDR3 region has the DNA TGTGCCAGCAGTGATTACAAGGCCGTCAACTATGGCTACACCTTC. Protein product: CASSDYKAVNYGYTF.

There are many counts of this clonotype. An end of the junction does not agree with germline; a read error may underlie this. The chain combines TRBV7-7 with TRBJ1-4; D gene ambiguous. The CDR3 spans 14 residues. Germline CDR1 SSHAT, CDR2 FNYEAQ (reference sequence). Here the CDR3 reads CASSFSPEAEKLFF. CDR3 in DNA: TGTGCTAGCAGCTTTTCACCAGAGGCTGAAAAACTGTTTTTT.

This clonotype came up a few times. V usage is TRBV7-9 and J usage is TRBJ1-1, with D perhaps matching TRBD1 (5 bases). Germline values: CDR1 SEHNR, CDR2 FQNEAQ (reference sequence). V dropped 1 base and J dropped 7 bases, with 13 bases sitting between them. The CDR3 contains 14 residues. The CDR3 spells CASSLVGEIGEAFF. The CDR3, as DNA: TGTGCCAGCAGCTTAGTAGGGGAAATAGGTGAAGCTTTCTTT.

This clonotype has more than one count but fewer than ten. V and J are TRBV6-6 and TRBJ2-3; TRBD2 aligns across 10 bases. CDR1 is MNHNY and CDR2 is SVGAGI in the germline V gene (reference sequence). CDR3 size: 17 residues. Germline trimming cut 0 bases from V and 6 bases from J; bases unmatched to any gene: 9. CDR3 amino acids: CASSYSMLAGARDTQYF. The CDR3 nucleotides are TGTGCCAGCAGTTACTCTATGCTAGCGGGGGCCCGGGATACGCAGTATTTT.

In its sample, this clonotype was seen many times. V and J are TRBV28 and TRBJ2-7, with D possibly being TRBD2 (7 bases). The ends were cut back, 8 bases at V and 5 bases at J, with 10 bases in the middle. Germline-derived CDR1 and CDR2 are MDHEN and SYDVKM. The CDR3 extends over 11 amino acids. The CDR3 region is CASEGGHEQYF. The CDR3, as DNA: TGTGCCAGCGAGGGGGGGCACGAGCAGTACTTC. The full variable domain, with the rest looked up from reference TRBV28 and TRBJ2-7, is DVKVTQSSRYLVKRTGEKVFLECVQDMDHENMFWYRQDPGLGLRLIYFSYDVKMKEKGDIPEGYSVSREKKERFSLILESASTNQTSMYLCASEGGHEQYFGPGTRLTVT.

This clonotype was observed a handful of times. This sequence joins TRBV6-5 and TRBJ1-1, with 9 bases identical to TRBD1. The ends lost 0 bases at V and 4 bases at J; junction bases unmatched: 6. This CDR3 spans 16 amino acids. The germline V gene encodes CDR1 MNHEY and CDR2 SVGAGI. The CDR3 spells CASSYSTGGAATEAFF. Written as DNA, the CDR3 is TGTGCCAGCAGTTACTCCACAGGGGGCGCCGCCACTGAAGCTTTCTTT.

The table lists this clonotype with a few counts. As DNA, the CDR3 is TGTGCCAGCAGCTCCGGTGCGGGGACGATGAACACTGAAGCTTTCTTT. Encoded protein: CASSSGAGTMNTEAFF. The V call is TRBV5-5, the J call TRBJ1-1, with D possibly TRBD1 on 5 matching bases. The CDR3 spans 16 residues. In germline, CDR1 is SGHKS, CDR2 YYEKEE (reference sequence). The germline V and J ends were trimmed by 3 bases and 0 bases, with 15 bases remaining between them.

This clonotype was seen repeatedly, ten times or more. The V gene is TRBV10-3, the J gene TRBJ1-1; D is perhaps TRBD1 (5 bases). Deletions cut 5 bases from V and 11 bases from J, with 24 bases between. Germline V lookup: CDR1 ENHRY, CDR2 SYGVKD. The CDR3 covers 15 residues. The CDR3 spells CAISTSGTDPLGAFF. CDR3 sequence (DNA): TGTGCCATCAGTACGTCCGGGACGGACCCCTTGGGGGCTTTCTTT.

This clonotype was seen more than once but under ten times. The genes are TRBV7-2 and TRBJ1-2, with 7 bases lining up with TRBD1. V lost 5 bases to trimming and J lost 4 bases; unmatched junction nucleotides: 7. CDR3 length: 14 amino acids. From germline, CDR1 is SGHTA and CDR2 FQGNSA. CDR3 region: CASSTQGNSYGYTF. The CDR3 nucleotides read TGTGCCAGCAGCACACAGGGGAATAGCTATGGCTACACCTTC. Combining the CDR3 with reference TRBV7-2 and TRBJ1-2 gives the whole variable domain GAGVSQSPSNKVTEKGKDVELRCDPISGHTALYWYRQSLGQGLEFLIYFQGNSAPDKSGLPSDRFSAERTGGSVSTLTIQRTQQEDSAVYLCASSTQGNSYGYTFGSGTRLTVV.